The 18 T cell receptor beta chains below come from one sample, sequenced in a study of T cell changes during pregnancy in multiple sclerosis. The data were produced by immunoSEQ multiplex PCR, yet TCRdb's version contains in-frame clones alone and is incomplete. This sample has tens of thousands of clones, with about 89% found just once. The specimen was CD4+ T cells from peripheral blood mononuclear cells, collected in the second trimester of pregnancy. Every receptor here comes from a female donor with multiple sclerosis, enrolled in a pregnancy study.

V is TRBV9 and J is TRBJ2-5, with 13 bases lining up with TRBD2. Germline CDR1 is SGDLS and CDR2 is YYNGEE. The CDR3 covers 17 residues. V lost 0 bases and J lost 2; bases outside the gene matches: 4. CDR3 residues: CASSVEGLAGIQETQYF. The CDR3, as DNA: TGTGCCAGCAGCGTAGAGGGACTAGCGGGAATACAAGAGACCCAGTACTTC. The variable domain in full, with the rest retrieved from reference TRBV9 and TRBJ2-5, is DSGVTQTPKHLITATGQRVTLRCSPRSGDLSVYWYQQSLDQGLQFLIQYYNGEERAKGNILERFSAQQFPDLHSELNLSSLELGDSALYFCASSVEGLAGIQETQYFGPGTRLLVL.

The V call is TRBV2, the J call TRBJ2-1; 11 nucleotides match TRBD2. Germline-derived CDR1 and CDR2 are SNHLY and FYNNEI. V lost 6 bases to trimming and J lost 4 bases; unmatched junction nucleotides: 2. CDR3 length: 14 amino acids. In DNA, the CDR3 is TGTGCCAGCAGCTGGACTAGCGGGTACAATGAGCAGTTCTTC. It translates to CASSWTSGYNEQFF.

The gene calls are TRBV5-1 and TRBJ1-5, with D unclear. This CDR3 region has 13 residues. Germline V lookup: CDR1 SGHRS, CDR2 YFSETQ. Trimming took off 9 bases at V and 9 bases at J, with 19 bases between the two ends. CDR3 in DNA: TGCGCCAACCTCGGCCGGGGTGGGAGGCCCCAGCATTTT. Amino acids: CANLGRGGRPQHF.

This clone was found a few times. V gene TRBV15 combines with J gene TRBJ1-4, with D unresolved. V was cut by 1 base and J by 7 bases, with 13 bases left in between. There are 15 residues in the CDR3. CDR1 LNHNV and CDR2 YYDKDF come from the germline V gene (reference sequence). The CDR3 reads CATSRAPIGGEKLFF. The DNA for the CDR3 is TGTGCCACCAGCAGAGCCCCCATTGGAGGTGAAAAACTGTTTTTT.

This chain links TRBV2 with TRBJ1-5; 7 nucleotides align to TRBD1. CDR1 is SNHLY, CDR2 FYNNEI, per germline. V was clipped by 3 bases and J by 7 bases; unmatched bases: 6. CDR3 length: 14 amino acids. In DNA, the CDR3 is TGTGCCAGCAGTGATGGAGACAGGGACCAGCCCCAGCATTTT. This encodes CASSDGDRDQPQHF.

The chain employs TRBV10-3 and TRBJ1-2; the D gene is possibly TRBD1 (5 bases). The CDR3 loop spans 14 amino acids. V was trimmed by 3 bases and J by 2 bases, leaving 10 bases between them. From germline, CDR1 is ENHRY and CDR2 SYGVKD. CDR3 DNA sequence: TGTGCCATCAGTGAATCCGGGGGAAACTATGGCTACACCTTC. Amino acids: CAISESGGNYGYTF.

V gene TRBV11-2 combines with J gene TRBJ1-1; no definite D call. Germline-derived CDR1 and CDR2 are SGHAT and FQNNGV. CDR3 size: 13 residues. Trimming cost V 2 bases and J 4 bases, with 8 bases left between them. The CDR3 sequence is CASSLTTGTEAFF. CDR3 bases: TGTGCCAGCAGCTTAACTACGGGCACTGAAGCTTTCTTT.

This chain connects TRBV18 to TRBJ1-2; no definite D call. This CDR3 is 14 amino acids long. The ends were cut back, 0 bases at V and 4 bases at J, with 9 bases in the middle. CDR1 is KGHSH, CDR2 LQKENI, per germline. CDR3: CASSPPRVPYGYTF. In nucleotides, the CDR3 is TGTGCCAGCTCACCACCTCGGGTTCCCTATGGCTACACCTTC.

The chain joins TRBV28 to TRBJ2-5, with a weak D call TRBD1 (6 bases). The CDR3 length is 15 residues. Trimming removed 7 bases at V and 2 bases at J, with 17 bases between. Germline-derived CDR1 and CDR2 are MDHEN and SYDVKM. CDR3 region: CASNSKDRHQETQYF. The CDR3 nucleotides read TGTGCCAGCAACTCAAAGGACAGACATCAAGAGACCCAGTACTTC.

This clone was observed a few times. This chain joins TRBV28 and TRBJ1-1, with TRBD1 matching over 7 bases. Trimming removed 5 bases from V and 3 bases from J; junction bases left unmatched: 12. Per the germline V gene, CDR1 is MDHEN and CDR2 is SYDVKM. The CDR3 totals 16 residues. This CDR3 is CASSIRQGLRYTEAFF. The CDR3 DNA is TGTGCCAGCAGTATAAGACAGGGTCTCAGGTACACTGAAGCTTTCTTT.

The gene calls are TRBV7-8 and TRBJ1-1; D is undetermined. Germline CDR1 SGHVS, CDR2 FQNEAQ. This CDR3 region has 14 residues. Trimming took 1 base from V and 0 from J, leaving 6 bases between them. Here the CDR3 reads CASSLGQLNTEAFF. CDR3 DNA: TGTGCCAGCAGCTTAGGGCAGTTGAACACTGAAGCTTTCTTT.

The chain couples TRBV7-3 to TRBJ2-5, with 9 positions matching TRBD1. V lost 5 bases to trimming and J lost 4 bases; unmatched junction nucleotides: 8. The CDR3 has 15 amino acids. From germline, CDR1 is SGHTA and CDR2 FQGTGA. CDR3 residues: CASSPTGTGRETQYF. The CDR3 nucleotides read TGTGCCAGCAGCCCTACCGGGACAGGGCGAGAGACCCAGTACTTC.

The chain recombines TRBV11-2 with TRBJ1-1; D not certain. This CDR3 is built from 12 residues. V was shortened by 1 base and J by 2 bases, with 2 bases between the two germline ends. The germline V gene has CDR1 SGHAT and CDR2 FQNNGV. The chain's CDR3 is CASSLANTEAFF. CDR3 sequence (DNA): TGTGCCAGCAGCTTAGCTAACACTGAAGCTTTCTTT.

This chain connects TRBV2 to TRBJ1-1, with TRBD1 matching 9 bases. Germline V gene lookup returns CDR1 SNHLY and CDR2 FYNNEI. The J segment lost 6 bases and the V segment lost 6 bases, leaving 8 bases of the junction unmatched. The CDR3 runs 14 residues. The CDR3 spells CASRGGQGLPEAFF. CDR3 DNA: TGTGCCAGCAGAGGGGGACAGGGATTACCTGAAGCTTTCTTT.

The chain joins TRBV7-2 to TRBJ2-7; 8 positions match TRBD1. J gave up 2 bases and V 5 bases, and 11 bases lay outside the gene matches. In germline, CDR1 is SGHTA, CDR2 FQGNSA. The CDR3 is 16 amino acids. The CDR3 loop is CASSRDGGQGAYEQYF. CDR3 coding DNA: TGTGCCAGCAGCCGGGATGGAGGACAGGGTGCCTACGAGCAGTACTTC.

The J gene is TRBJ1-5, the V gene TRBV15, with 11 bases matching TRBD1. The V and J ends lost 1 base and 6 bases, in that order; junction bases with no gene match: 5. The CDR3 runs to 16 residues. CDR1 LNHNV and CDR2 YYDKDF come from the germline V gene (reference sequence). CDR3 sequence (DNA): TGTGCCACCAGCAGAGTGGACAGGGGGCTAAGTCAGCCCCAGCATTTT. Translating gives CATSRVDRGLSQPQHF.

The V gene is TRBV4-3, the J gene TRBJ1-5; D not certain. Trimming removed 0 bases from V and 11 bases from J, with 14 bases in between. There are 14 residues in the CDR3. Germline values: CDR1 LGHNA, CDR2 YSLEER. CDR3 sequence (DNA): TGCGCCAGCAGCCAAGAACCGGGGTTAGAGGCCCAGCATTTT. Translation gives CASSQEPGLEAQHF.

This rearrangement joins TRBV20-1 to TRBJ1-1; 7 bases line up with TRBD1. The CDR3 consists of 11 residues. Germline CDR1 DFQATT, CDR2 SNEGSKA (reference sequence). The V segment lost 4 bases and the J segment 6 bases; nucleotides outside the gene matches: 2. The CDR3 is CSANRGSEAFF. The CDR3 coding sequence is TGCAGTGCTAACAGGGGCTCTGAAGCTTTCTTT.